This TCR beta chain was documented in a study of cytomegalovirus exposure and HLA in healthy donors. Losses at the gene ends were 6 bases for V and 2 bases for J; bases not matched to a gene: 11. This CDR3 spans 16 amino acids. Looked up from germline, CDR1 is MDHEN and CDR2 is SYDVKM. The PCR had 60 Vbeta and 13 Jbeta primers. TCRdb's table, derived via immunoSEQ multiplex PCR, lists solely in-frame clones and lacks some. This table has some 160,000 clones, around 80% appearing once. Study-level findings and limits: Later work showed greater clonal expansion in HLA-associated TCR beta chains than in equally common others.

In regard to this clone: The antigen remains undetermined.

Sequences were obtained from PBMCs. This TCR came from a woman aged 35 to 49 in good health and CMV-seropositive. The chain couples TRBV28 to TRBJ1-2; 8 nucleotides align to TRBD1. In DNA, the CDR3 is TGTGCCAGCAGCCTACCGGGACAGGCACTCAACTATGGCTACACCTTC. This encodes CASSLPGQALNYGYTF.